This T cell receptor (beta chain) was identified in a study of T cell responses to AZD1222 COVID-19 vaccine (dated by TCRdb to the early 2020s). Background on the whole study: AZD1222 recipients whose second dose came at about 4 weeks and those whose second dose came at about 12 weeks were combined into one group, since spike-specific TCR depth and breadth did not differ between the two schedules. A total of under 250 trial participants underwent TCR sequencing, of whom some 200 had received two doses of AZD1222 and some 25 had received two doses of the MenACWY control vaccine. Trial participants were enrolled by age into 18-55, 56-69 and 70-plus year subgroups, with roughly 160, 29 and 62 TCR-sequenced participants respectively.

The CDR3 regions of human TCRbeta chains were analyzed by immunosequencing. Processing in the source paper ran as follows. TCRs in the repertoires were matched against a reference library of SARS-CoV-2-specific TCRs that had been generated with the MIRA antigen-specificity platform. Breadth meant the fraction of unique TCRs that were SARS-CoV-2-associated, whereas depth meant the fraction of total T cells that were SARS-CoV-2-associated. Using the MIRA data, each spike-specific TCR was mapped to the spike region that the TCR reacts to and placed in a CD4 or CD8 class. Log10-transformed breadth and depth values were compared by one-way ANOVA with Sidak's multiple comparisons tests. TCRdb retrieved this table from immuneACCESS and kept in-frame rearrangements only. Not all clones are present; in checked studies, unresolved V genes account for under half, and no reason is known for the remainder. That table furnishes V, J and clone size, whereas the DNA furnished D and trimming. Counted in this sample were 120,000 or so clones; 88% of them appeared once. Around 8% of the sample is in the top ten clones.

The full study reports these points: After two AZD1222 doses, both the breadth and the depth of spike-specific TCRs were significantly higher than at day 0 and than in MenACWY recipients. The whole spike protein was spanned by vaccine-associated CD4 TCRs, and dominant responses were seen in regions 160-218 and 743-854. Participants were mostly white British and included more females than males, and it was suggested by the authors that clonal diversity may have been underestimated. Because no samples from the day 14 peak response were available, repertoires could be characterized only after the peak T cell response. Nearly half of unique spike-specific TCRs reportedly recognized epitopes outside regions mutated in the B.1.351 and B.1.1.7 variants. The 56-69-year group was small, and its depth increase did not reach significance, likely because of low power. Conclusions about previously exposed vaccinees are limited, since just a handful of AZD1222 recipients were seropositive for SARS-CoV-2 at baseline.

What the time point label conveys for this sample: baseline before first vaccination. The vaccinee samples were drawn from two UK trials, COV001 and COV002, one of which was a single-blind randomized controlled phase 2/3 trial testing AZD1222 (ChAdOx1 nCoV-19) in healthy adults. Trial participant PBMC samples were collected at day 0 and day 28 after the second dose for TCRbeta chain sequencing. V is cut by 3 bases and J by 2 bases, and the space between the germline ends is 12 bases. From the germline V gene, CDR1 is SGHRS and CDR2 is YFSETQ. The CDR3 has 14 amino acids, counting the end cysteine and phenylalanine. Only the CDR3 portion is preserved as DNA: 42 bases, with reading frame beginning at the first base. A single count supports this clone. Its binding antigen is unknown. Base qualities are missing; no much larger clone stands one base away.

The clonotype comes from an adult in good health. Sample: peripheral blood, taken on day 0 of AZD1222 vaccination. The rearrangement combines TRBV5-1 with TRBJ2-7; the D gene is perhaps TRBD1, from 6 matching bases. The nucleotides read TGCGCCAGCAGCTCTCCGGGACAAACCTACGAGCAGTACTTC. It codes for CASSSPGQTYEQYF.